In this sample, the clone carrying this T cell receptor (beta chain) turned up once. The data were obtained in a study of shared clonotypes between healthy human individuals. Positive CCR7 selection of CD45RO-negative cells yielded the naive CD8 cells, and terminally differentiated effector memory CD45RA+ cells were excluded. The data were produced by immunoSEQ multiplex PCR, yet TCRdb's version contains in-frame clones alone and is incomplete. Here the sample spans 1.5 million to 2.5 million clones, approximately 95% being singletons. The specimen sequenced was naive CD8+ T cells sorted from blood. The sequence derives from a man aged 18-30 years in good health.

The CDR3 DNA reads TGTGCCAGCAGCTTGGGACAGCAGAACACTGAAGCTTTCTTT. This gives the protein CASSLGQQNTEAFF. J is TRBJ1-1 and V is TRBV5-4, with D possibly TRBD1 on 5 matching bases. Germline loops: CDR1 SGHNT, CDR2 YYREEE (reference sequence). V lost 0 bases and J 1 base, leaving 7 bases between the germline ends. The CDR3 extends over 14 amino acids.